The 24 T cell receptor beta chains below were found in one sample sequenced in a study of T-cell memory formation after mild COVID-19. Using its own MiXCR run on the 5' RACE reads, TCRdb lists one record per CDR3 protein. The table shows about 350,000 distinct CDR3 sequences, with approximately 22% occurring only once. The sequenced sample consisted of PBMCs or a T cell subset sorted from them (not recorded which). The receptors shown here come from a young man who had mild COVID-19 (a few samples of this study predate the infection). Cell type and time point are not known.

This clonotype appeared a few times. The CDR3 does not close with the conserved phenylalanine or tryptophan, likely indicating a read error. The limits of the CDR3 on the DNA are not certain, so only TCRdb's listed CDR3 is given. CDR3 amino acids: CASGYPAPQCL. V is TRBV6-2 or TRBV6-3 and J is TRBJ2-3; the table gives TRBD1 as D, unverified against the DNA. Germline lookup yields CDR1 MNHEY and CDR2 SVGEGT. Counting both end residues, the CDR3 totals 11 amino acids.

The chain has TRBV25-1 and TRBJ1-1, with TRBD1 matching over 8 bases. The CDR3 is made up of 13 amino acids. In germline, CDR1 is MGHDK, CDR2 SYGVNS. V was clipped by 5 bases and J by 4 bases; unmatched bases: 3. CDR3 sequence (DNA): TGTGCCAGCAGTAACAGGGGGTTCACTGAAGCTTTCTTT. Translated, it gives CASSNRGFTEAFF.

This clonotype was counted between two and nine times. The CDR3 sequence: CASSHLRDRDYEQYV. CDR3 bases: TGCGCCAGCAGTCACCTCCGGGACAGGGACTACGAGCAGTACGTC. This chain uses TRBV23-1 with TRBJ2-7; 9 bases agree with TRBD1. TRBV23-1 has ORF status, its function being uncertain. V was clipped by 3 bases and J by 3 bases; unmatched bases: 6. The CDR3 totals 15 residues.

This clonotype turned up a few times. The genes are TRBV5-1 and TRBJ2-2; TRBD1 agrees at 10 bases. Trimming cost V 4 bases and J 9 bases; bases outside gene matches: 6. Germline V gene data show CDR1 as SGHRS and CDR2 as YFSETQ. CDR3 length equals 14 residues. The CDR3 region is CASSATGGHRELFF. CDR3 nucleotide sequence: TGCGCCAGCAGCGCGACAGGGGGCCACCGGGAGCTGTTTTTT.

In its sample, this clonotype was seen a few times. CDR3 region: CASSRERNGYTF. As DNA, the CDR3 is TGTGCCAGCAGCCGGGAGCGGAATGGCTACACCTTC. The chain employs TRBV3-1 and TRBJ1-2; D not certain. V was shortened by 4 bases and J by 6 bases, with 9 bases between the two germline ends. From germline, CDR1 is LGHDT and CDR2 YNNKEL (reference sequence). The CDR3 loop spans 12 amino acids.

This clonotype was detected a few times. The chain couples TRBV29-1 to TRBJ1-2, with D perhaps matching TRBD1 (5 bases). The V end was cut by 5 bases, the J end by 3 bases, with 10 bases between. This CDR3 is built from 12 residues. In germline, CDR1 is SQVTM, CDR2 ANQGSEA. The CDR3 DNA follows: TGCAGCGTTCCAGGGAAGGACTATGGCTACACCTTC. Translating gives CSVPGKDYGYTF.

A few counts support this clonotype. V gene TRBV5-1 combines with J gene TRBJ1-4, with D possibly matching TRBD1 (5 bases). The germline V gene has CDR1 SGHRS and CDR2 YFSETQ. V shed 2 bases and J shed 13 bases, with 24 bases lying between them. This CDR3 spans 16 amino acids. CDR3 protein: CASSFYPGHYMRGLFF. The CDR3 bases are TGCGCCAGCAGCTTCTACCCCGGACACTACATGCGGGGACTGTTTTTT.

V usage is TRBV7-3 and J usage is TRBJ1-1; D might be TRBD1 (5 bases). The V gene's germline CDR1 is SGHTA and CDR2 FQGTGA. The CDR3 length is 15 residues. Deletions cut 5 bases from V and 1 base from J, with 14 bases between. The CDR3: CASSPRPGTNTEAFF. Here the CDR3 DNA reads TGTGCCAGCAGCCCCCGTCCCGGGACGAACACTGAAGCTTTCTTT.

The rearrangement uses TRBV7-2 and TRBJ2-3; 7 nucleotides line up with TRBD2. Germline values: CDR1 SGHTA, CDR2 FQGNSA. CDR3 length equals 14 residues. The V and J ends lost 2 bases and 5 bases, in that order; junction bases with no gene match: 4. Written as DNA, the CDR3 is TGTGCCAGCAGCTTAAGACGGGGGGTAGATACGCAGTATTTT. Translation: CASSLRRGVDTQYF.

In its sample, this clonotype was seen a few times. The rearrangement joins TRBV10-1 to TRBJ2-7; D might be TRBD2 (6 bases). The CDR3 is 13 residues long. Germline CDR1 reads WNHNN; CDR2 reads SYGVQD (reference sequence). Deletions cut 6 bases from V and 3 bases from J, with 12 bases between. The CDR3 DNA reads TGCGCCAGCAGCGCGGGACTGTTCTACGAGCAGTACTTC. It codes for CASSAGLFYEQYF.

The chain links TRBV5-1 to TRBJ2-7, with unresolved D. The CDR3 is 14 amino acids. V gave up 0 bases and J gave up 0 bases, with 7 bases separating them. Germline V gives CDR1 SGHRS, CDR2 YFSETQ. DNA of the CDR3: TGCGCCAGCAGCTTGGGCAGGAGCTCCTACGAGCAGTACTTC. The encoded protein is CASSLGRSSYEQYF. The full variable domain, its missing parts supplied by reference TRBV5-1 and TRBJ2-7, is KAGVTQTPRYLIKTRGQQVTLSCSPISGHRSVSWYQQTPGQGLQFLFEYFSETQRNKGNFPGRFSGRQFSNSRSEMNVSTLELGDSALYLCASSLGRSSYEQYFGPGTRLTVT.

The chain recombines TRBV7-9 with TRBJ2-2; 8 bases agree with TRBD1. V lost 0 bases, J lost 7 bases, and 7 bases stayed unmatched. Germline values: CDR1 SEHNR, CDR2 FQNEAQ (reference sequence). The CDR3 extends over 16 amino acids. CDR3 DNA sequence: TGTGCCAGCAGCTTAGCTGAGGACAGGGCTGGCGGGGAGCTGTTTTTT. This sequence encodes CASSLAEDRAGGELFF.

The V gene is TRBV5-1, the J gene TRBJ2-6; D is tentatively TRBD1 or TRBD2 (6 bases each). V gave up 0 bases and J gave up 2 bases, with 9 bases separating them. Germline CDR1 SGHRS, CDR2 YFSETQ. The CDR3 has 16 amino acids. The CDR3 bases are TGCGCCAGCAGCTTGGAGGGGGGCGCTGGGGCCAACGTCCTGACTTTC. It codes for CASSLEGGAGANVLTF. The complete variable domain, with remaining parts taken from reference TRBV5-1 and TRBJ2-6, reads KAGVTQTPRYLIKTRGQQVTLSCSPISGHRSVSWYQQTPGQGLQFLFEYFSETQRNKGNFPGRFSGRQFSNSRSEMNVSTLELGDSALYLCASSLEGGAGANVLTFGAGSRLTVL.

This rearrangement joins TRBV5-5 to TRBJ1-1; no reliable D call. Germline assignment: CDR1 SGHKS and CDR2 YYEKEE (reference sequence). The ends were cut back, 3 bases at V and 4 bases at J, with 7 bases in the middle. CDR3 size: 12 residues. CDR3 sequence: CASSSTLTEAFF. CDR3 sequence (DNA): TGTGCCAGCAGCTCGACCCTCACTGAAGCTTTCTTT. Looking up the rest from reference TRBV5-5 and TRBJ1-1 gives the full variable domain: DAGVTQSPTHLIKTRGQQVTLRCSPISGHKSVSWYQQVLGQGPQFIFQYYEKEERGRGNFPDRFSARQFPNYSSELNVNALLLGDSALYLCASSSTLTEAFFGQGTRLTVV.

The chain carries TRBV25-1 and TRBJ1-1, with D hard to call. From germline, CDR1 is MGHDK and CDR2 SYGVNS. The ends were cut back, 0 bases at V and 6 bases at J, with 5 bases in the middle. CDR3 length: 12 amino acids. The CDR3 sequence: CASSEYGPEAFF. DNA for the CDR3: TGTGCCAGCAGTGAATATGGGCCTGAAGCTTTCTTT.

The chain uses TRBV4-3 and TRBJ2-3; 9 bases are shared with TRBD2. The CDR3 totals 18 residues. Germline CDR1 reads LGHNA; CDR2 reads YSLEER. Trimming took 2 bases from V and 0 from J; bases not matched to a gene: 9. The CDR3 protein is CASSQMTASGVSTDTQYF. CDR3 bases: TGCGCCAGCAGCCAAATGACGGCTAGCGGGGTTAGCACAGATACGCAGTATTTT.

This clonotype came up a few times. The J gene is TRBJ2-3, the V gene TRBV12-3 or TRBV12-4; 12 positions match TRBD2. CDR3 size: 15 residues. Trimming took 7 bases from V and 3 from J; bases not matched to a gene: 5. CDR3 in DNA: TGTGCCAGCAAAGGACTAGCGGGGATGACAGATACGCAGTATTTT. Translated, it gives CASKGLAGMTDTQYF.

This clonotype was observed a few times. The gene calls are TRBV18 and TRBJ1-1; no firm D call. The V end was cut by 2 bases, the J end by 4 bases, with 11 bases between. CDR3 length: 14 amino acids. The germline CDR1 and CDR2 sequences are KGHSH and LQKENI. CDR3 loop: CASSPGQALTEAFF. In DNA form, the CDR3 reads TGTGCCAGCTCACCAGGGCAGGCCCTCACTGAAGCTTTCTTT.

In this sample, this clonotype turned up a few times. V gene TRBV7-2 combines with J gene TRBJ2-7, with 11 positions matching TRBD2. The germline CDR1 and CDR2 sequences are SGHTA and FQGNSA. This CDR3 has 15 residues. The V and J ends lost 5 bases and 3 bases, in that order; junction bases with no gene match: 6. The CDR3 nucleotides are TGTGCCAGCAGCCAGAGACTAGCGGGGAACTACGAGCAGTACGTC. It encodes CASSQRLAGNYEQYV.

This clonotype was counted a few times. CDR3 residues: CASSGGRGNQPQHF. CDR3 nucleotide sequence: TGTGCCAGCAGCGGGGGCAGAGGCAATCAGCCCCAGCATTTT. J is TRBJ1-5 and V is TRBV3-1, with D possibly matching TRBD1 (6 bases). V was shortened by 5 bases and J by 2 bases, with 10 bases between the two germline ends. Germline V gene lookup returns CDR1 LGHDT and CDR2 YNNKEL (reference sequence). The length of the CDR3 is 14 residues.

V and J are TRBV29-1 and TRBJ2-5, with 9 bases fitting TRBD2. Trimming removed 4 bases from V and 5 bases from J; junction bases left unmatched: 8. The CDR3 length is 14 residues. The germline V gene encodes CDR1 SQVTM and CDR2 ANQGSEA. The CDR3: CSVAYQSGGETQYF. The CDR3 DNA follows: TGCAGCGTTGCGTACCAAAGCGGGGGGGAGACCCAGTACTTC.

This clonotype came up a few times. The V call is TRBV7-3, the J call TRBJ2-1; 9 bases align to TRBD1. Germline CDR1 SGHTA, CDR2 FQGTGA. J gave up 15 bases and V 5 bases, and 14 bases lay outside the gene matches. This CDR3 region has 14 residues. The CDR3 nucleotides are TGTGCCAGCAGCCTCCGGGGTGGGGGGACAGGGTGGTTCTTC. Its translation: CASSLRGGGTGWFF.

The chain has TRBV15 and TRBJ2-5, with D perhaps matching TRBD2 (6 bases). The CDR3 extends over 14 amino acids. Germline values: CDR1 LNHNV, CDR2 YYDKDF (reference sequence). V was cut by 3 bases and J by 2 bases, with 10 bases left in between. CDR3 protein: CATSSGTSQETQYF. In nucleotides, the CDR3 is TGTGCCACCAGCAGCGGGACTTCACAAGAGACCCAGTACTTC.

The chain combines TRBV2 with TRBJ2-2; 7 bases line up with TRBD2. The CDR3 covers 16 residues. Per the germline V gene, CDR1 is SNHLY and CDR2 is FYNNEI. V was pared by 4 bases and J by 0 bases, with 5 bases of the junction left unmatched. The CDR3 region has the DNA TGTGCCAGCAGTGCCGGCGGGGGATCGAACACCGGGGAGCTGTTTTTT. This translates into CASSAGGGSNTGELFF.